Listed below are T cell receptor beta chains from one sample, sequenced in a study of T cell repertoires in cytomegalovirus infection. MiXCR, applied by TCRdb to the reads, yields one record per CDR3 protein. This table holds 250,000 or so distinct CDR3 sequences, approximately 9% found once. Source material: PBMCs. All receptors come from a human donor in good health (CMV status not recorded). Some clones in this sample may be carry-over from other donors' samples. The CDR3 runs from the conserved cysteine through the conserved F or W. Fields, in order: CDR3 length, D gene, clone size, J gene, V gene, CDR3 DNA, CDR3 protein. The D gene is left open where the match is weak. Clone size is not always given. Where it is, it says once, few, many or a class for expanded clones.

>17|NA|NA|TRBJ2-1|TRBV7-8
TGTGCCAGCAGCTTAGAAGGGGTCTCTAGCTCCTACAATGAGCAGTTCTTC
CASSLEGVSSSYNEQFF
>16|NA|NA|TRBJ2-3|TRBV15
TGTGCCACCAGCAGAGCGGTTGGTGGCCCGCGAAATACGCAGTATTTT
CATSRAVGGPRNTQYF
>14|TRBD1|many|TRBJ1-1|TRBV6-6
TGTGCCAGCAGATGGGACAGTACGAACACTGAAGCTTTCTTT
CASRWDSTNTEAFF
>14|TRBD1|many|TRBJ2-3|TRBV24-1
TGTGCCACCAGTGGATCGACAGGGCCAGATACGCAGTATTTT
CATSGSTGPDTQYF
>15|TRBD2|NA|TRBJ2-7|TRBV5-1
TGCGCCAGCAGCTTTAAGCGGGAGGGCCTCTACGAGCAGTACTTC
CASSFKREGLYEQYF
>12|TRBD2|many|TRBJ2-1|TRBV29-1
TGCAGCGCTAGACTAGCTATGAATGAGCAGTTCTTC
CSARLAMNEQFF
>13|NA|many|TRBJ1-1|TRBV19
TGTGCCAGTAGTCCTCGACCCAGCACAGAAGCTTTCTTT
CASSPRPSTEAFF
>12|NA|NA|TRBJ2-2|TRBV7-9
TGTGCCAGCAGACCGACAGTCGGGGAGCTGTTTTTT
CASRPTVGELFF
>19|NA|few|TRBJ2-1|TRBV19
TGTGCCAGTAGTATATTCGGGCTTGTTACAGGGACGGGGGCTAGGGAGCAGTTCTTC
CASSIFGLVTGTGAREQFF
>15|NA|many|TRBJ2-3|TRBV27
TGTGCCAGCAGTTTATCGACCAGGGGGGCAGATACGCAGTATTTT
CASSLSTRGADTQYF
>14|TRBD1|many|TRBJ1-1|TRBV7-8
TGTGCCAGCAGCCGCGGGACAGGAGGCACTGAAGCTTTCTTT
CASSRGTGGTEAFF
>15|TRBD1|NA|TRBJ1-2|TRBV12-3/TRBV12-4
TGTGCCAGCAGTCCGCGGACAGGGGGCAGGTATGGCTACACCTTC
CASSPRTGGRYGYTF
>13|NA|few|TRBJ2-5|TRBV4-3
TGCGCCAGCAGCCAAGACACCGGGACACCTCCGTACTTC
CASSQDTGTPPYF
>15|TRBD1|many|TRBJ1-6|TRBV7-2
TGTGCCAGCAGCTTAGGACAGGGGGTTAATTCACCCCTCCACTTT
CASSLGQGVNSPLHF
>9|NA|many|TRBJ2-1|TRBV29-1
TGCAGCGTTGGAAGTGAGCAGTTCTTC
CSVGSEQFF
>15|NA|many|TRBJ1-5|TRBV19
TGTGCCAGTACCGTAGCTAGGGTAGGTAATCAGCCCCAGCATTTT
CASTVARVGNQPQHF
>16|NA|many|TRBJ2-1|TRBV7-6
TGTGCCAGCAGCTCGTGGAGGGGGGGCTCCTACAATGAGCAGTTCTTC
CASSSWRGGSYNEQFF
>14|NA|many|TRBJ1-6|TRBV7-2
TGTGCCAGCAGCTTAGCGGCCAGACATTCACCCCTCCACTTT
CASSLAARHSPLHF
>16|NA|many|TRBJ2-4|TRBV7-2
TGTGCCAGCAGCTTAGCCAGGGGCCAACCCTCAAACATTCAGTACTTC
CASSLARGQPSNIQYF
>18|TRBD2|many|TRBJ2-3|TRBV23-1
TGCGCCAGCAGTCTAATCCCGCCTCAGAGCGGGATGCCAGATACGCAGTATTTT
CASSLIPPQSGMPDTQYF
>17|NA|few|TRBJ2-7|TRBV23-1
TGCGCCAGCAGTCTGCTCAGGGAAAGTTACCTCTCCTACGAGCAGTACTTC
CASSLLRESYLSYEQYF
>15|NA|NA|TRBJ2-2|TRBV24-1
TGTGCCACCAGTGACTCAGGAGGAATCACCGGGGAGCTGTTTTTT
CATSDSGGITGELFF
>15|TRBD1|few|TRBJ1-5|TRBV6-2/TRBV6-3
TGTGCCAGCAGACCGGACAGGGGCTACAATCAGCCCCAGCATTTT
CASRPDRGYNQPQHF
>14|NA|many|TRBJ2-2|TRBV7-2
TGTGCCAGCAGCTTAATAGACAGAACCGGGGAGCTGTTTTTT
CASSLIDRTGELFF
>15|NA|many|TRBJ1-3|TRBV12-3/TRBV12-4
TGTGCCAGCAGCTGGGACATGATCTCTGGAAACACCATATATTTT
CASSWDMISGNTIYF
>14|NA|many|TRBJ2-5|TRBV11-3
TGTGCCAGTGCCCGGGGGACCTCCCAAGAGACCCAGTACTTC
CASARGTSQETQYF
>11|NA|few|TRBJ2-7|TRBV28
TGTGCCAGCAGTTCTCTGAGGAGGCAGTACTTC
CASSSLRRQYF
>12|NA|NA|TRBJ1-1|TRBV29-1
TGCAGCGTTGCGGGGGGGGCGAAGGGAGCTTTCTTT
CSVAGGAKGAFF
>18|NA|NA|TRBJ2-3|TRBV7-6
TGTGCCAGCAGCTCCCTAGCCGGGAGTGGGGCTCCAGTAGATACGCAGTATTTT
CASSSLAGSGAPVDTQYF
>13|NA|NA|TRBJ2-7|TRBV20-1
TGCAGTGCTAGTATCGTAGAGGGCTACGAGCAGTACTTC
CSASIVEGYEQYF
>14|NA|many|TRBJ1-2|TRBV7-2
TGTGCCAGCAGCTTAGACGGAGGGGGCTATGGCTACACCTTC
CASSLDGGGYGYTF
>15|NA|few|TRBJ2-2|TRBV4-1
TGCGCCAGCAGCCAAGACGAGGGGAGCACCGGGGAGCTGTTTTTT
CASSQDEGSTGELFF
>15|NA|few|TRBJ2-7|TRBV6-2/TRBV6-3
TGTGCCAGCAGCAGAGGTGGGGTAAGCTCCTACGAGCAGTACTTC
CASSRGGVSSYEQYF
>11|NA|many|TRBJ2-3|TRBV7-3
TGTGCCAGCAGCGTCAGTGATACGCAGTATTTT
CASSVSDTQYF
>16|NA|many|TRBJ2-7|TRBV4-1
TGCGCCAGCAGCCAATCCGTCCAAGGGGGAGCCTACGAGCAGTACTTC
CASSQSVQGGAYEQYF